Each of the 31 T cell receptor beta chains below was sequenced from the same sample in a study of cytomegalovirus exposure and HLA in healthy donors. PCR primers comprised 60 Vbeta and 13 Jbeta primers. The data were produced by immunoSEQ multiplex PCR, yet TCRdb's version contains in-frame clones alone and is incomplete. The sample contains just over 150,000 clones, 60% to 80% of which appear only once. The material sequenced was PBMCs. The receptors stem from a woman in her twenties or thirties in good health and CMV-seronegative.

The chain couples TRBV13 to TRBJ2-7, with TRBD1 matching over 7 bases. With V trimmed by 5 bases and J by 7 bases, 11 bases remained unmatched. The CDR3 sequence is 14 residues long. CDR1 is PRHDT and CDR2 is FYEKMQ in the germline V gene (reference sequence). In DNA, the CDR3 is TGTGCCAGCAGCCCCTTCAGGGGGTTCGGAGAGCAGTACTTC. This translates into CASSPFRGFGEQYF. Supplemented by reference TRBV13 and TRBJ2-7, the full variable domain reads AAGVIQSPRHLIKEKRETATLKCYPIPRHDTVYWYQQGPGQDPQFLISFYEKMQSDKGSIPDRFSAQQFSDYHSELNMSSLELGDSALYFCASSPFRGFGEQYFGPGTRLTVT.

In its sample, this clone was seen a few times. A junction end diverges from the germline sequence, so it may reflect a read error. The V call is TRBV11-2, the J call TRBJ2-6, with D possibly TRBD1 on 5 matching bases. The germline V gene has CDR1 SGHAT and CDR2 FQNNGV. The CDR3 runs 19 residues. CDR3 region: CASSLGSSTLSSGANGLTF. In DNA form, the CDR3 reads TGTGCCAGCAGCTTAGGATCGTCAACTCTCTCCTCTGGGGCCAACGGCCTGACTTTC.

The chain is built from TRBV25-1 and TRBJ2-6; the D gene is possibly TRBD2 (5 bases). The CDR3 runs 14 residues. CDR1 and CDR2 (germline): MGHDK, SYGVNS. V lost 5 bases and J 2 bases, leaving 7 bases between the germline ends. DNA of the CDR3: TGTGCCAGCAGTCAGGAGGCTGGGGCCAACGTCCTGACTTTC. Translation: CASSQEAGANVLTF.

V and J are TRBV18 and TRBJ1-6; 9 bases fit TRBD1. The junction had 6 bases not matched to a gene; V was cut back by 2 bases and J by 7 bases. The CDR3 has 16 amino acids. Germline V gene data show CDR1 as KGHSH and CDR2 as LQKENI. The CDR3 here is CASSPGWTGENSPLHF. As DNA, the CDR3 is TGTGCCAGCTCACCAGGATGGACAGGGGAGAATTCACCCCTCCACTTT. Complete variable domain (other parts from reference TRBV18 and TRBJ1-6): NAGVMQNPRHLVRRRGQEARLRCSPMKGHSHVYWYRQLPEEGLKFMVYLQKENIIDESGMPKERFSAEFPKEGPSILRIQQVVRGDSAAYFCASSPGWTGENSPLHFGNGTRLTVT.

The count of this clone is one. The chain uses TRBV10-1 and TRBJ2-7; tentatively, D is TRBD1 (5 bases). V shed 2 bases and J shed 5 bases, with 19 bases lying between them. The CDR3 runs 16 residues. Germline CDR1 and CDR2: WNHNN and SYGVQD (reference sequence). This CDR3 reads CASSEPIFPFRDEQYF. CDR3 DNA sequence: TGCGCCAGCAGTGAGCCGATTTTCCCCTTCAGGGACGAGCAGTACTTC.

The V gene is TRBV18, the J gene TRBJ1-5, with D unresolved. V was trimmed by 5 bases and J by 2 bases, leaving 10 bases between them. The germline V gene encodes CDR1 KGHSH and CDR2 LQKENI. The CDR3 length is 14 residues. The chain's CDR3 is CASSSEWRNQPQHF. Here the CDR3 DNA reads TGTGCCAGCTCATCAGAATGGCGCAATCAGCCCCAGCATTTT.

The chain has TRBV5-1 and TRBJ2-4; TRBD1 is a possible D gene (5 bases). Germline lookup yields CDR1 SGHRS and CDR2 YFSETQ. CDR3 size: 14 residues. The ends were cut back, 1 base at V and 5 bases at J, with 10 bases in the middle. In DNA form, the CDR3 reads TGCGCCAGCAGCTTGCCAGGGTCCGAAAACATTCAGTACTTC. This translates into CASSLPGSENIQYF.

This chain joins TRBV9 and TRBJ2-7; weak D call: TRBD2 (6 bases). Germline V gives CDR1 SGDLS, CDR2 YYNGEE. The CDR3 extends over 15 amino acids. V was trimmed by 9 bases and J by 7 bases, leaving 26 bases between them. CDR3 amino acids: CATRFGGAGFFEQYF. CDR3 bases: TGTGCCACCAGGTTCGGCGGGGCTGGGTTCTTTGAGCAGTACTTC.

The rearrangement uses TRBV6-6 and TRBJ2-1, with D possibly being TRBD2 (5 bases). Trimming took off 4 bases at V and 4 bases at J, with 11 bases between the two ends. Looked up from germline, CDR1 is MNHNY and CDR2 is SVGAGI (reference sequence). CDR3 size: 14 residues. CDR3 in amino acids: CASSSLGSYNEQFF. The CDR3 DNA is TGTGCCAGCAGTTCCCTAGGGAGTTACAATGAGCAGTTCTTC.

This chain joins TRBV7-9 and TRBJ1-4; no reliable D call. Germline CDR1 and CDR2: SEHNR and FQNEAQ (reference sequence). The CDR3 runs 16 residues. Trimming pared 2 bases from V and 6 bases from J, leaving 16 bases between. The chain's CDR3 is CASSLTPRTGYEKLFF. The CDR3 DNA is TGTGCCAGCAGCTTAACCCCTCGAACCGGGTATGAAAAACTGTTTTTT.

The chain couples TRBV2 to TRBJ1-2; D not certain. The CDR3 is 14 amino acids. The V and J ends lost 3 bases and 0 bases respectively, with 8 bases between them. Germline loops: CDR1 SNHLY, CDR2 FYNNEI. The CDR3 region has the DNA TGTGCCAGCAGTGAGATCACTTCTAACTATGGCTACACCTTC. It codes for CASSEITSNYGYTF.

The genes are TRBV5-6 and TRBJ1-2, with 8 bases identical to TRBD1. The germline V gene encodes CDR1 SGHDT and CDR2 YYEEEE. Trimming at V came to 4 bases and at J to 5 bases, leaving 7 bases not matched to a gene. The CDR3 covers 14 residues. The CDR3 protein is CASSPGGAGYGYTF. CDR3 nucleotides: TGTGCCAGCAGCCCAGGGGGCGCAGGGTATGGCTACACCTTC.

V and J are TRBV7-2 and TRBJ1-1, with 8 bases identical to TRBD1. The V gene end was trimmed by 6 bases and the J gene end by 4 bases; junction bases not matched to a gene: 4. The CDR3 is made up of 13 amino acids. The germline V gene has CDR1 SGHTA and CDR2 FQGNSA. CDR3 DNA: TGTGCCAGCAGGGTCCAGGGGGCCACTGAAGCTTTCTTT. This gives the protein CASRVQGATEAFF.

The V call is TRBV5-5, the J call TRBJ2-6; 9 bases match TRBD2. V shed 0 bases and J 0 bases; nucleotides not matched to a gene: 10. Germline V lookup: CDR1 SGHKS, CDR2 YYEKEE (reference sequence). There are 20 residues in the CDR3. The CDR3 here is CASSLDGLAGHLSGANVLTF. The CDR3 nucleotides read TGTGCCAGCAGCTTGGATGGGCTAGCGGGGCACCTCTCTGGGGCCAACGTCCTGACTTTC.

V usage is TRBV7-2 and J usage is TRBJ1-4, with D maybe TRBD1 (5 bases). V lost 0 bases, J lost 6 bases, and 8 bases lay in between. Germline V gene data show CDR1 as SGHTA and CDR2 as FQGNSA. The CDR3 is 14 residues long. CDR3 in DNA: TGTGCCAGCAGCTTAGCGTCACAGGATGAAAAACTGTTTTTT. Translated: CASSLASQDEKLFF. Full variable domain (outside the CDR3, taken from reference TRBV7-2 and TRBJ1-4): GAGVSQSPSNKVTEKGKDVELRCDPISGHTALYWYRQSLGQGLEFLIYFQGNSAPDKSGLPSDRFSAERTGGSVSTLTIQRTQQEDSAVYLCASSLASQDEKLFFGSGTQLSVL.

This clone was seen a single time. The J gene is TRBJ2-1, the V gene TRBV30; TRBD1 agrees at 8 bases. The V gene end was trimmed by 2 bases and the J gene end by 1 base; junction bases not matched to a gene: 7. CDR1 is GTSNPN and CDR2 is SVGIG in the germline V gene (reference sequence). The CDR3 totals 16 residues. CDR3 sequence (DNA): TGTGCCTGGAGTCCACAGGGGGGAGGATCCTACAATGAGCAGTTCTTC. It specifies CAWSPQGGGSYNEQFF.

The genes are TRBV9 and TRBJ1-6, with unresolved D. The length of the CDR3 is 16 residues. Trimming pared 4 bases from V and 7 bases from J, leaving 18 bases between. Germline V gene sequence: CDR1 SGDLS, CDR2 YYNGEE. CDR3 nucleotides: TGTGCCAGCAGCCCCCGGACCGAACCGGGGAATTCACCCCTCCACTTT. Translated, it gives CASSPRTEPGNSPLHF.

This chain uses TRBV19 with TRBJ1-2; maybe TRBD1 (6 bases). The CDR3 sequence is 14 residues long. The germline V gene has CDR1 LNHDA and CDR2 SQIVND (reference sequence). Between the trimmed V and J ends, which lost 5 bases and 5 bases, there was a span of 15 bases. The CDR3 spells CASSPSGGRYGYTF. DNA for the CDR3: TGTGCCAGTAGTCCATCGGGGGGCAGGTATGGCTACACCTTC.

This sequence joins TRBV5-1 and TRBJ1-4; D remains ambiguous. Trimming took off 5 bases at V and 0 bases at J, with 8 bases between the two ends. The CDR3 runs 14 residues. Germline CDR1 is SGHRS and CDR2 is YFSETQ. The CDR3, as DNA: TGCGCCAGCAGGAGGGCTTCAACTAATGAAAAACTGTTTTTT. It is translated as CASRRASTNEKLFF.

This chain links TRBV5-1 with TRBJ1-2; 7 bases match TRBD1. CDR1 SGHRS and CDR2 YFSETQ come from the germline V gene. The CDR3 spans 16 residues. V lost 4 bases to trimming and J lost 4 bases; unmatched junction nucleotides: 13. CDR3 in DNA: TGCGCCAGCAGCCCTGGACAGGCTAGGGGTATCTATGGCTACACCTTC. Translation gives CASSPGQARGIYGYTF.

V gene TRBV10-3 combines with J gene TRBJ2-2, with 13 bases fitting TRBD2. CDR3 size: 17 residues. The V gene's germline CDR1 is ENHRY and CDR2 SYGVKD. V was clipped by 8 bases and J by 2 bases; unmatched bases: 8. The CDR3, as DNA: TGTGCCATCCCCCTACTAGCGGGGGGGCCAAACACCGGGGAGCTGTTTTTT. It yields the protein CAIPLLAGGPNTGELFF.

The CDR3 bases are TGCAGCGTTGAGGGCCCGCTATCCGGGGAGCTGTTTTTT. Amino acids: CSVEGPLSGELFF. The chain recombines TRBV29-1 with TRBJ2-2; no clear D. Germline loops: CDR1 SQVTM, CDR2 ANQGSEA. The CDR3 runs to 13 residues. V gave up 3 bases and J gave up 6 bases, with 11 bases separating them.

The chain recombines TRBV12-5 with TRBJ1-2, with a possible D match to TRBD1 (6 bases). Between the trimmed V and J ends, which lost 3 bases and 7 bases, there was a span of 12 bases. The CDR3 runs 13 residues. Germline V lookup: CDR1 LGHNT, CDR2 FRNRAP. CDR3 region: CASGFPQGFGYTF. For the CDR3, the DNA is TGTGCTAGTGGTTTCCCTCAGGGGTTTGGCTACACCTTC.

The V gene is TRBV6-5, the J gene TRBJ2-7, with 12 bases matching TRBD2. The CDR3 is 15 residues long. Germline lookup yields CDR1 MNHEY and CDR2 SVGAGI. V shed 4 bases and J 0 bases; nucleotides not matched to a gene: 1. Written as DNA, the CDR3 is TGTGCCAGCAGTTCGACTAGCGGGGGCTCCTACGAGCAGTACTTC. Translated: CASSSTSGGSYEQYF.

CDR3 nucleotides: TGTGCCAGCAGTGAAATTCAGGGAAGACCCCTTAATGAAAAACTGTTTTTT. Its translation: CASSEIQGRPLNEKLFF. The chain has TRBV6-1 and TRBJ1-4; D is possibly TRBD1 (5 bases). CDR3 length equals 17 residues. Trimming removed 2 bases from V and 4 bases from J, with 17 bases in between. Germline V gene lookup returns CDR1 MNHNS and CDR2 SASEGT.

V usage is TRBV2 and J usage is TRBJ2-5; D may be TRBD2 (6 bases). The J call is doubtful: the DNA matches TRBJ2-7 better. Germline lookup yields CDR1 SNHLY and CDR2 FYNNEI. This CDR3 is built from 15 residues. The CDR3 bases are TGTGCCAGCAGCTTGGGACCGCCGCGGGACTACGAGCAGTACTTC. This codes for CASSLGPPRDYEQYF.

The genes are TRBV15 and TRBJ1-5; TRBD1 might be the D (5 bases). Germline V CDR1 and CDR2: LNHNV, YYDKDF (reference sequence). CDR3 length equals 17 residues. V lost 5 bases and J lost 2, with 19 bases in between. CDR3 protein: CATSPGGGWLGNQPQHF. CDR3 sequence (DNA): TGTGCCACCAGCCCCGGGGGGGGATGGTTGGGCAATCAGCCCCAGCATTTT.

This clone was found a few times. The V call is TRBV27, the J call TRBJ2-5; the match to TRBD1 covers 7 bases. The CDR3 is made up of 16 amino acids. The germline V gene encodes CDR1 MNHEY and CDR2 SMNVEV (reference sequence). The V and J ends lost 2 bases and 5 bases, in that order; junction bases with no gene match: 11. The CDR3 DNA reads TGTGCCAGCAGTTTAACCGGGACAGAATACCGGGAGACCCAGTACTTC. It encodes CASSLTGTEYRETQYF.

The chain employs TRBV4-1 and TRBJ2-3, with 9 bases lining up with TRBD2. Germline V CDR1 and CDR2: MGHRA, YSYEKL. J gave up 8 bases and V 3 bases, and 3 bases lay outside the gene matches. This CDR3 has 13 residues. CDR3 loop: CASSQLLAGTQYF. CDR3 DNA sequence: TGCGCCAGCAGCCAGCTACTAGCGGGTACGCAGTATTTT.

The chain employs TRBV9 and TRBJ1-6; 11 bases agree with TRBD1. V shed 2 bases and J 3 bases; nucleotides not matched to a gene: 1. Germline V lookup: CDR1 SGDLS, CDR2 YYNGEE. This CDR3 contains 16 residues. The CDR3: CASSVGTGGYNSPLHF. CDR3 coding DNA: TGTGCCAGCAGCGTCGGGACAGGGGGCTATAATTCACCCCTCCACTTT.

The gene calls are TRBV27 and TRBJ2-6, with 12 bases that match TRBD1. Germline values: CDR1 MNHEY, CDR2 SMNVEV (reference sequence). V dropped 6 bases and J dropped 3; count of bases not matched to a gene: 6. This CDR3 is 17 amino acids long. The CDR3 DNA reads TGTGCCAGCAGGTCCGGGACAGGGGGCATTGGGGCCAACGTCCTGACTTTC. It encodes CASRSGTGGIGANVLTF.